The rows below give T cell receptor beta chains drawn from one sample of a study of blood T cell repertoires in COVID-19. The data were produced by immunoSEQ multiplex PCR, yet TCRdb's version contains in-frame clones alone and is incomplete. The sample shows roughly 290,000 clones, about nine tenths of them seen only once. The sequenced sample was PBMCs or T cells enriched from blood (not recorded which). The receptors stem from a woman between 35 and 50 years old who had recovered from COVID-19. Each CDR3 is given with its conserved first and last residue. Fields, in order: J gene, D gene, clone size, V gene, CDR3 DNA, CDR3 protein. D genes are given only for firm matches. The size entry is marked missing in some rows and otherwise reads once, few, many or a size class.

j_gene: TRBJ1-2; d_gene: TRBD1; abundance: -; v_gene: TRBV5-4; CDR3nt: TGTGCCAGCAGTATTAGGACAGGGGGCTATGGCTACACCTTC; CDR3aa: CASSIRTGGYGYTF
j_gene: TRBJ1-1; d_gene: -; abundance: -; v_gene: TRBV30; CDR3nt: TGTGCCTGGAGTGTCCGGAGGAACACTGAAGCTTTCTTT; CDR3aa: CAWSVRRNTEAFF
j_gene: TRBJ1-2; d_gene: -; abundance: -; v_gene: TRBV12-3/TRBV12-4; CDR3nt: TGTGCCAGCCGGCGAGGGGGAAACTATGGCTACACCTTC; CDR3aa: CASRRGGNYGYTF
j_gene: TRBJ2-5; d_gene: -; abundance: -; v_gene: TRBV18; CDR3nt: TGTGCCAGCTCACCGGACAGCAGAGGGCAAGAGACCCAGTACTTC; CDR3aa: CASSPDSRGQETQYF
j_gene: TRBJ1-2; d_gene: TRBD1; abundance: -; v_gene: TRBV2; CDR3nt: TGTGCCAGCAGGGGACAGGGAAATGGCTACACCTTC; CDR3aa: CASRGQGNGYTF
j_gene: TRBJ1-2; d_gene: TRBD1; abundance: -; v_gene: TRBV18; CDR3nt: TGTGCCAGCTCACCAGAACGACAGGGAAGGGACTCTGGCTACACCTTC; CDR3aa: CASSPERQGRDSGYTF
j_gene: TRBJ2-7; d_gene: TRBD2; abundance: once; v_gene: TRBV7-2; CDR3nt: TGTGCCAGCAGCCCGACTAGCGGTGAGCAGTACTTC; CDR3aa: CASSPTSGEQYF
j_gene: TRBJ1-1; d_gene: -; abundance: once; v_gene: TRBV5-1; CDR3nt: TGCGCCAGCAGCCCCGGGGGGGGTGGCACTGAAGCTTTCTTT; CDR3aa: CASSPGGGGTEAFF
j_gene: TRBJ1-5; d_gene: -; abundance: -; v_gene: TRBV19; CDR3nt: TGTGCCAGTAGTATCGGGGGGGCCACCCCTTATAGCAATCAGCCCCAGCATTTT; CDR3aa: CASSIGGATPYSNQPQHF
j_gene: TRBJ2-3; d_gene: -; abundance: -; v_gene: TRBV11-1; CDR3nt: TGTGCCAGCAGCTCCGGACTGGATGCTAGCACAGATACGCAGTATTTT; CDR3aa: CASSSGLDASTDTQYF
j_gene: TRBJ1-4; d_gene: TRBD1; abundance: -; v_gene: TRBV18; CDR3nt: TGTGCCAGCTCACTTGGACAGGGGGGAACTAATGAAAAACTGTTTTTT; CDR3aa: CASSLGQGGTNEKLFF
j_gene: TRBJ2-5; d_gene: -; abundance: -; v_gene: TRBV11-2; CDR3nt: TGTGCCAGCAGCCCTGGACTTTACGAGACCCAGTACTTC; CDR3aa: CASSPGLYETQYF
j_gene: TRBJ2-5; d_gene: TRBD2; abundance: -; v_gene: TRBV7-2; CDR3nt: TGTGCCAGCAGCTTAGGGCTAGCGGGAGTGGAGACCCAGTACTTC; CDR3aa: CASSLGLAGVETQYF
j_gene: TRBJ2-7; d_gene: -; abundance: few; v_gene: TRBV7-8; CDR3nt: TGTGCCAGCAGCCCCCTTTTAGGGGGATCCTACGAGCAGTACTTC; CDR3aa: CASSPLLGGSYEQYF
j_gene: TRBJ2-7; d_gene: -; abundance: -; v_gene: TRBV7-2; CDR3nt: TGTGCCAGCAGCCGTCTACCGATGCACTACGAGCAGTACTTC; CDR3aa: CASSRLPMHYEQYF
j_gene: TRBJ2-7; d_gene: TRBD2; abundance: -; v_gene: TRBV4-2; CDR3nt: TGTGCCAGCAGCCAGGTGGGGACTAGCGGGAACGAGCAGTACTTC; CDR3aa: CASSQVGTSGNEQYF
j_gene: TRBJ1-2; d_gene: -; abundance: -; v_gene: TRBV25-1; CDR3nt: TGTGCCAGCCGTAACGCGGGGGGGAATGGCTACACCTTC; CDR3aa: CASRNAGGNGYTF
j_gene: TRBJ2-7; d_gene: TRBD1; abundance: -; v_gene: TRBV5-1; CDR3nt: TGCGCCAGCAGCGTCCGGGACAGAGCCTACGAGCAGTACTTC; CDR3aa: CASSVRDRAYEQYF
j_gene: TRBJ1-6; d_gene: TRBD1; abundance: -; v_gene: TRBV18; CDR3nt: TGTGCCAGCTCACCTACAGGGGACAATTCACCCCTCCACTTT; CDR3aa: CASSPTGDNSPLHF
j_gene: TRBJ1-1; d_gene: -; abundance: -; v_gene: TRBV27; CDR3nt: TGTGCCAGCAGGGGGCGCGAGACTGAAGCTTTCTTT; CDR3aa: CASRGRETEAFF
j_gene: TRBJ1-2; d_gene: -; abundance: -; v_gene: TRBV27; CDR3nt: TGTGCCAGCAGTTTATACTCGGCGCAGGGGAATGGCTACACCTTC; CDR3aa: CASSLYSAQGNGYTF
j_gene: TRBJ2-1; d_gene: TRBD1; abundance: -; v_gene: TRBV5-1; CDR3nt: TGCGCCAGCAGCTTTCTACCGGGACAGGGGAATGAGCAGTTCTTC; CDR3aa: CASSFLPGQGNEQFF
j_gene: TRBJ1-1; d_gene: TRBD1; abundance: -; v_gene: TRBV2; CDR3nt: TGTGCCAGCAGAAACGACAGGGGGCAGAGTGAAGCTTTCTTT; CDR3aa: CASRNDRGQSEAFF
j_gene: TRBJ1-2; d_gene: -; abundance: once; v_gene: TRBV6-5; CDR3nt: TGTGCCAGCAGGTCCAGGGCCTACTATGGCTACACCTTC; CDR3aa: CASRSRAYYGYTF
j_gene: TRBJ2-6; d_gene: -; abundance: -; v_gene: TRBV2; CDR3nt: TGTGCCAGTAGCGACCGGGGGGCGGCTGGGGCCAACGTCCTGACTTTC; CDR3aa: CASSDRGAAGANVLTF
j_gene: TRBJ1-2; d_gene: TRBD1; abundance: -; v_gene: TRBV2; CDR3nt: TGTGCCAGCAGTTCCCAGGGGGTGGGAGGCTACACCTTC; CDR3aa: CASSSQGVGGYTF
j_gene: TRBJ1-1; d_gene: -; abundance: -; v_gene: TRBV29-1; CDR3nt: TGCAGCGCTATTACCATTTACAGGGACACTGAAGCTTTCTTT; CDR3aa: CSAITIYRDTEAFF
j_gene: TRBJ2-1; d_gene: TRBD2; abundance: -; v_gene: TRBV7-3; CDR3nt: TGTGCCAGCAGCCTTGAACGACTAGCGGGCAAGTACAATGAGCAGTTCTTC; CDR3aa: CASSLERLAGKYNEQFF
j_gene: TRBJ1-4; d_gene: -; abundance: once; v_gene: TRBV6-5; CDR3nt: TGTGCCAGCGGACCCCTCCGGGGTGTTGAAAAACTGTTTTTT; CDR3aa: CASGPLRGVEKLFF
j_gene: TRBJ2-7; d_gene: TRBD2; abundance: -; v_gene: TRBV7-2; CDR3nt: TGTGCCAGCAGATCTACTAGCGGGTCGTCCTACGAGCAGTACTTC; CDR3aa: CASRSTSGSSYEQYF
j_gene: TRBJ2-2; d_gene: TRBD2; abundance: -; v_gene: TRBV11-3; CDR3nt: TGTGCCAGCAGCTCCCGGAGCGGGGCGGGGGAGCTGTTTTTT; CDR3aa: CASSSRSGAGELFF